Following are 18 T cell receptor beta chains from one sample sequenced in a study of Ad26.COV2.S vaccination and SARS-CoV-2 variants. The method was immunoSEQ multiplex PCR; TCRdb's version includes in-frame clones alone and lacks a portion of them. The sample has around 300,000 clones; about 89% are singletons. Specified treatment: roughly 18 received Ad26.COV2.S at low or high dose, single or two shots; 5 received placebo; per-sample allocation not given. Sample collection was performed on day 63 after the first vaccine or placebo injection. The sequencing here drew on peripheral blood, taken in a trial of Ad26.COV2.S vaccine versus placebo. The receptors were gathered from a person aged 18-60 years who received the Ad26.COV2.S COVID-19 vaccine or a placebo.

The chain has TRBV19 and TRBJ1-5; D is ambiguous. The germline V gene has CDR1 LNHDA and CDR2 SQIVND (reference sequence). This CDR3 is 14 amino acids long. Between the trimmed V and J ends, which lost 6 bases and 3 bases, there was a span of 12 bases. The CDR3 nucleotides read TGTGCCAGTAGCCTGAGGTGGGTCAATCAGCCCCAGCATTTT. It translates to CASSLRWVNQPQHF.

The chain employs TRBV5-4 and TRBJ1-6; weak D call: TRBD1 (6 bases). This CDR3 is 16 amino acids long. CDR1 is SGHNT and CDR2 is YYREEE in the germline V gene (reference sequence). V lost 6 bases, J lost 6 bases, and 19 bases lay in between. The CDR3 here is CASTSQGRGGNSPLHF. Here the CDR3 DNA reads TGTGCCAGCACCTCGCAGGGCAGGGGTGGTAATTCACCCCTCCACTTT. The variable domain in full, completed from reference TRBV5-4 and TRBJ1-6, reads ETGVTQSPTHLIKTRGQQVTLRCSSQSGHNTVSWYQQALGQGPQFIFQYYREEENGRGNFPPRFSGLQFPNYSSELNVNALELDDSALYLCASTSQGRGGNSPLHFGNGTRLTVT.

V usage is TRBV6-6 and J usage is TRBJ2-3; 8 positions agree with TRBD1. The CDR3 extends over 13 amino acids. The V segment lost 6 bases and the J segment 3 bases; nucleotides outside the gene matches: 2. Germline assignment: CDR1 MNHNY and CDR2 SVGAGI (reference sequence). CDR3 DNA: TGTGCCAGCAGCCGGACAGGGACAGATACGCAGTATTTT. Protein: CASSRTGTDTQYF.

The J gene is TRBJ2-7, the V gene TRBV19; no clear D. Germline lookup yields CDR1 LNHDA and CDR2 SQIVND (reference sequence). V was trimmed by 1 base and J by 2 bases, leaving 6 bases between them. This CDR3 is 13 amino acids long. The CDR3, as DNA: TGTGCCAGTAGTATAGCGGTGACCTACGAGCAGTACTTC. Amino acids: CASSIAVTYEQYF.

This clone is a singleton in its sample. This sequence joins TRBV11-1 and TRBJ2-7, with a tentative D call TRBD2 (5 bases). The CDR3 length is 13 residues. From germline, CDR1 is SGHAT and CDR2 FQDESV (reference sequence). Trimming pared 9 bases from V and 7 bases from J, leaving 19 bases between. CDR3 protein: CASSLDFSGEQYF. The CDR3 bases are TGTGCCAGTTCGCTGGACTTTTCGGGGGAGCAGTACTTC.

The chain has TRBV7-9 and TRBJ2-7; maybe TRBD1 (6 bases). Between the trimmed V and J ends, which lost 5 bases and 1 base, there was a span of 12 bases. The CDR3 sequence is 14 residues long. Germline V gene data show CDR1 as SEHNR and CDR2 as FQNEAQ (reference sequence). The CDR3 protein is CASSPPGQSYEQYF. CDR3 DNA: TGTGCCAGCAGCCCACCCGGACAGTCCTACGAGCAGTACTTC. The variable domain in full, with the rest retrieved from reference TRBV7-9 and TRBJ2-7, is DTGVSQNPRHKITKRGQNVTFRCDPISEHNRLYWYRQTLGQGPEFLTYFQNEAQLEKSRLLSDRFSAERPKGSFSTLEIQRTEQGDSAMYLCASSPPGQSYEQYFGPGTRLTVT.

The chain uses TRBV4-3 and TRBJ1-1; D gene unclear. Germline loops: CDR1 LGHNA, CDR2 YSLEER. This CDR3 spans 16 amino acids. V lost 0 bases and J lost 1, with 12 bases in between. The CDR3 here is CASSQDYAQANTEAFF. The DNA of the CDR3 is TGCGCCAGCAGCCAAGATTACGCTCAGGCGAACACTGAAGCTTTCTTT.

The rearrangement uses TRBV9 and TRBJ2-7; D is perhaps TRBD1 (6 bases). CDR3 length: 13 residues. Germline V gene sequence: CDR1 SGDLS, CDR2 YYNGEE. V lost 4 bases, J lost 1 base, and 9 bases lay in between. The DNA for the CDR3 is TGTGCCAGCAGCCCGGGACAATCCTACGAGCAGTACTTC. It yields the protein CASSPGQSYEQYF.

CDR3: CASRFTDTQYF. CDR3 in DNA: TGTGCCAGCAGGTTCACAGATACGCAGTATTTT. The chain recombines TRBV12-3 or TRBV12-4 with TRBJ2-3; D gene uncertain. V was pared by 6 bases and J by 2 bases, with 3 bases between. The CDR3 runs 11 residues.

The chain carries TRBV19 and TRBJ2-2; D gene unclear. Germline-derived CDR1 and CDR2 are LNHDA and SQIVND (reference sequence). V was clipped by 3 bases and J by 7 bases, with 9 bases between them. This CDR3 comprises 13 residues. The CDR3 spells CASSISGVGELFF. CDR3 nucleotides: TGTGCCAGTAGTATTTCTGGGGTCGGGGAGCTGTTTTTT. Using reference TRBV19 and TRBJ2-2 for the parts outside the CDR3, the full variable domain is DGGITQSPKYLFRKEGQNVTLSCEQNLNHDAMYWYRQDPGQGLRLIYYSQIVNDFQKGDIAEGYSVSREKKESFPLTVTSAQKNPTAFYLCASSISGVGELFFGEGSRLTVL.

DNA of the CDR3: TGTGCCAGCAGCTCCCCGCGGGTTAAGAACACCGGGGAGCTGTTTTTT. It codes for CASSSPRVKNTGELFF. V and J are TRBV7-9 and TRBJ2-2, with D possibly being TRBD2 (5 bases). Germline CDR1 and CDR2: SEHNR and FQNEAQ (reference sequence). The CDR3 runs 16 residues. Trimming shortened V by 4 bases and J by 1 base, and 13 bases separated the two germline ends.

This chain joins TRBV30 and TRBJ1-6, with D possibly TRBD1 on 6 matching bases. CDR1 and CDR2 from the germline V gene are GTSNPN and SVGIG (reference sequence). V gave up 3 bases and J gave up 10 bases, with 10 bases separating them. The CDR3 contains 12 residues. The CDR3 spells CAWRRTESPLHF. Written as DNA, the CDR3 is TGTGCCTGGAGGAGGACAGAGTCACCCCTCCACTTT. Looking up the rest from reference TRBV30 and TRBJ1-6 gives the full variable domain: SQTIHQWPATLVQPVGSPLSLECTVEGTSNPNLYWYRQAAGRGLQLLFYSVGIGQISSEVPQNLSASRPQDRQFILSSKKLLLSDSGFYLCAWRRTESPLHFGNGTRLTVT.

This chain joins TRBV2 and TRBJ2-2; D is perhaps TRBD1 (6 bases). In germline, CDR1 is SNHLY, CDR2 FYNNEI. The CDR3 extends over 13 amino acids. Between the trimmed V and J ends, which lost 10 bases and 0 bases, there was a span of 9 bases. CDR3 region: CAIGGANTGELFF. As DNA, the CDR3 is TGTGCCATAGGGGGAGCGAACACCGGGGAGCTGTTTTTT.

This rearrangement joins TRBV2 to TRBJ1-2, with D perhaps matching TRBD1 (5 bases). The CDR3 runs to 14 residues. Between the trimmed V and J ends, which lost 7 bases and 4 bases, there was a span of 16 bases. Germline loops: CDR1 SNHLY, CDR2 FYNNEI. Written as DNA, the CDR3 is TGTGCCAGCACTATACGAGGGGATTCCTATGGCTACACCTTC. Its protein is CASTIRGDSYGYTF.

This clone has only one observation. CDR3: CASSIAGRTGEQYF. In DNA form, the CDR3 reads TGTGCCAGTAGTATAGCCGGCAGGACCGGGGAGCAGTACTTC. The V call is TRBV19, the J call TRBJ2-7; D not certain. Between the trimmed V and J ends, which lost 1 base and 7 bases, there was a span of 14 bases. The CDR3 has 14 residues. The germline CDR1 and CDR2 sequences are LNHDA and SQIVND (reference sequence).

The DNA of the CDR3 is TGTGCCAGCAGTGGGGACGTCTACGAGCAGTACTTC. Its translation is CASSGDVYEQYF. The V gene is TRBV5-5, the J gene TRBJ2-7; D tentatively reads TRBD1 or TRBD2 (5 bases each). Germline V gene sequence: CDR1 SGHKS, CDR2 YYEKEE (reference sequence). With 5 bases removed from V and 3 bases from J, the gap between germline ends came to 9 bases. CDR3 length: 12 amino acids.

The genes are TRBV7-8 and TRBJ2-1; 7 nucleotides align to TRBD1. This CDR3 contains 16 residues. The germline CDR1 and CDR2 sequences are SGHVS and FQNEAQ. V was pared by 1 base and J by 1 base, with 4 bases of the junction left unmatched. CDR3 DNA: TGTGCCAGCAGCTTAGGAGTCAGGGGGTCCTACAATGAGCAGTTCTTC. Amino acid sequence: CASSLGVRGSYNEQFF.

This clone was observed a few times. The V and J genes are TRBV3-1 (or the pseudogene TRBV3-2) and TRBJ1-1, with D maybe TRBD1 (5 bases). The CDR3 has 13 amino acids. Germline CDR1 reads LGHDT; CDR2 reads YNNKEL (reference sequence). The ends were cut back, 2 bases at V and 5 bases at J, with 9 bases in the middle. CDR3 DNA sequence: TGTGCCAGCAGCCAACTCGGGGGGACTGAAGCTTTCTTT. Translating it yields CASSQLGGTEAFF.